This entry is about one T cell receptor (beta chain). In the authors' methods: Nucleated cell counts were estimated from reference gene primer amplification. Clones were sequenced by immunoSEQ multiplex PCR, and TCRdb holds only the in-frame ones, with some missing. V and J calls and clone size are given by that table; D and trimming were obtained from the DNA. The sample gives 260,000 or so clones, about 80% of which show up once; roughly 8.6% is in the top ten. This specimen comes from a study of blood T cell repertoires in COVID-19. Looking at the study overall: The study drew acute and convalescent COVID-19 samples from the United States, Italy and Spain. PBMCs, B-cell-depleted T cells, or T cells provided the cDNA or gDNA that made up the material.

The V segment lost 9 bases and the J segment 9 bases; nucleotides outside the gene matches: 6. The CDR3 length is 12 residues. Germline CDR1 reads ENHRY; CDR2 reads SYGVKD. V and J are TRBV10-3 and TRBJ1-5, with 9 nucleotides matching TRBD1. Sequenced input: peripheral blood. The TCR originated in a human donor in a cohort sampled during active COVID-19. The CDR3 is CAMTGGIGPQHF. DNA for the CDR3: TGTGCCATGACAGGGGGGATTGGGCCCCAGCATTTT.